The clone carrying this T cell receptor beta chain has just one count. The data belong to a study of cytomegalovirus exposure and HLA in healthy donors. Primers included in the PCR were 60 Vbeta and 13 Jbeta primers. The table came from immunoSEQ multiplex PCR; TCRdb's copy has only in-frame clones and leaves some out. In the table there are about 150,000 clones, roughly 84% of which are singletons. The receptor was derived from a woman aged 18-29 years in good health and CMV-seronegative. The sequenced sample was PBMCs.

CDR3 in amino acids: CASSWGLAGANQETQYF. As DNA, the CDR3 is TGTGCCAGTAGTTGGGGACTAGCGGGAGCGAACCAAGAGACCCAGTACTTC. This chain connects TRBV19 to TRBJ2-5; TRBD2 agrees at 14 bases. The germline CDR1 and CDR2 sequences are LNHDA and SQIVND (reference sequence). The CDR3 runs 17 residues. With 5 bases clipped from V and 0 bases from J, the junction kept 5 bases outside the gene matches.